Listed below are T cell receptor beta chains from one sample, sequenced in a study of OX40 agonist ivuxolimab in advanced cancers. TCRdb's table, derived via immunoSEQ multiplex PCR, lists solely in-frame clones and lacks some. The table lists nearly 50,000 clones, 80% to 85% of them singletons. Sequenced here: CD4+ or CD8+ T cells sorted from blood, sampled in a trial of the OX40 agonist ivuxolimab. The receptors stem from an adult with an advanced solid tumor such as melanoma, head and neck, liver or kidney cancer. Each CDR3 is given with its conserved first and last residue. D genes are given only for firm matches. Size values are once, few and many counts, or a class for expanded clones, and some rows have none.

abundance | j_gene | v_gene | d_gene | len | CDR3aa | CDR3nt
- | TRBJ2-7 | TRBV28 | - | 11 | CASSLLREQYF | TGTGCCAGCAGTTTACTCAGGGAGCAGTACTTC
- | TRBJ2-7 | TRBV7-9 | TRBD1 | 13 | CASSPRQGDEQYF | TGTGCCAGCAGCCCGCGACAGGGCGACGAGCAGTACTTC
- | TRBJ2-1 | TRBV7-9 | TRBD2 | 15 | CASSSSGTPLDEQFF | TGTGCCAGCAGCAGTAGCGGGACACCCCTCGATGAGCAGTTCTTC
once | TRBJ1-4 | TRBV18 | - | 15 | CASSPLVRGGEKLFF | TGTGCCAGCTCACCACTTGTCAGGGGTGGTGAAAAACTGTTTTTT
- | TRBJ1-2 | TRBV7-6 | - | 13 | CASSLDPAKGYTF | TGTGCCAGCAGCTTAGACCCCGCTAAGGGCTACACCTTC
- | TRBJ2-7 | TRBV28 | - | 14 | CASSSMDSPYEQYF | TGTGCCAGCAGTTCAATGGACTCGCCCTACGAGCAGTACTTC
- | TRBJ2-7 | TRBV7-8 | - | 14 | CASSLLDILYEQYF | TGTGCCAGCAGCTTGTTAGATATACTCTACGAGCAGTACTTC
- | TRBJ2-1 | TRBV7-9 | - | 17 | CASSLPPRLNPGNEQFF | TGTGCCAGCAGCTTACCGCCACGGCTGAACCCTGGCAATGAGCAGTTCTTC
- | TRBJ1-1 | TRBV9 | TRBD1 | 17 | CASSAMGTGFQNTEAFF | TGTGCCAGCAGCGCGATGGGGACAGGGTTCCAGAACACTGAAGCTTTCTTT
- | TRBJ1-1 | TRBV2 | - | 14 | CASSRRGSNTEAFF | TGTGCCAGCAGCCGCAGGGGATCCAACACTGAAGCTTTCTTT
- | TRBJ1-6 | TRBV7-2 | - | 14 | CASSLFREDSPLHF | TGTGCCAGCAGCTTATTTCGGGAGGACTCACCCCTCCACTTT
- | TRBJ2-1 | TRBV11-2 | TRBD2 | 17 | CASSQGLAGGRYNEQFF | TGTGCCAGCAGCCAAGGACTAGCGGGAGGAAGGTACAATGAGCAGTTCTTC
- | TRBJ2-1 | TRBV9 | TRBD1 | 16 | CASSAPTGRSYNEQFF | TGTGCCAGCAGCGCGCCGACAGGGCGGTCCTACAATGAGCAGTTCTTC
- | TRBJ2-3 | TRBV10-3 | - | 14 | CAISGSDSTDTQYF | TGTGCCATCAGCGGCTCGGACTCCACAGATACGCAGTATTTT